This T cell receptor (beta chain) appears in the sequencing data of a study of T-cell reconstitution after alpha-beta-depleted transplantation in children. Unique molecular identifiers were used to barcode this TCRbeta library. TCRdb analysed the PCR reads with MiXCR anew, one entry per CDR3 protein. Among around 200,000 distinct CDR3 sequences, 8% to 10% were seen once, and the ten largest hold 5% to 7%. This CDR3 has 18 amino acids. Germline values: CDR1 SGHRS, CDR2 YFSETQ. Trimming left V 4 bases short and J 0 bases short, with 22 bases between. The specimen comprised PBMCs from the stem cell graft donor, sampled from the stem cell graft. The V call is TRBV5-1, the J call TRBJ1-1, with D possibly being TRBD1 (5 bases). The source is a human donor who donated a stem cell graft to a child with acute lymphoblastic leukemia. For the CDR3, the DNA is TGCGCCAGCAGCCCGTTTAGTGGCAGGGCACATATGAACACTGAAGCTTTCTTT. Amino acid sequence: CASSPFSGRAHMNTEAFF. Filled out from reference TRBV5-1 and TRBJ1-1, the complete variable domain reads KAGVTQTPRYLIKTRGQQVTLSCSPISGHRSVSWYQQTPGQGLQFLFEYFSETQRNKGNFPGRFSGRQFSNSRSEMNVSTLELGDSALYLCASSPFSGRAHMNTEAFFGQGTRLTVV.